These 19 T cell receptor beta chains were sequenced from one sample in a study of regulatory T cells in long-lasting Graves disease. For TCR beta, libraries came from iRepertoire HTBI primers and Arm-PCR of CDR3 regions. In TCRdb, the multiplex PCR reads were re-called with MiXCR into one record per CDR3 protein. Of approximately 310,000 distinct CDR3 sequences listed, 15% to 20% are singletons. The time point here: newly diagnosed GD, antithyroid drugs for less than 3 months. Extracted RNA from PBMCs served as the source of the TCR library. The sample was peripheral blood mononuclear cells (PBMCs), taken at new diagnosis, from a patient treated with antithyroid drugs. The receptor set was obtained from a female donor with Graves disease.

In its sample, this clonotype was seen a few times. Germline and junction disagree at one end, which may indicate a read error. The J gene is TRBJ2-3, the V gene TRBV6-2 or TRBV6-3; tentative D call: TRBD1 (6 bases). The CDR3 loop spans 16 amino acids. Per the germline V gene, CDR1 is MNHEY and CDR2 is SVGEGT. CDR3 amino acids: CASSDSQGRESDTQYF. The CDR3 DNA sequence: TGTGCCAGCAGTGACTCACAGGGCCGTGAGTCGGATACGCAGTATTTT.

In the case of this clonotype: The CDR3 end shows no conserved phenylalanine or tryptophan, and so a read error is likely. The V gene is TRBV12-3 or TRBV12-4, the J gene TRBJ2-4; TRBD2 is a possible D gene (5 bases). The CDR3 is made up of 18 amino acids. Trimming cost V 3 bases and J 3 bases, with 21 bases left between them. The CDR3 loop reads CASSFSFPGGLGKNIQYL. As DNA, the CDR3 is TGTGCCAGCAGTTTTTCCTTCCCGGGCGGGTTGGGCAAAAACATTCAGTACCTC.

This clonotype was seen only once. A read error may explain this, as a much larger clone is one base away. This chain joins TRBV5-6 and TRBJ2-1; D ambiguous. CDR3 length equals 13 residues. Germline CDR1 is SGHDT and CDR2 is YYEEEE. CDR3 residues: CASILPSGDEQFF. The CDR3 DNA is TGTGCCAGCATCTTGCCAAGTGGAGATGAGCAGTTCTTC.

On this clonotype: A much larger clone lies a single base off, so this may be a read error. The chain joins TRBV4-1 to TRBJ2-3; D ambiguous. Per the germline V gene, CDR1 is MGHRA and CDR2 is YSYEKL. CDR3 length: 13 amino acids. Trimming stripped 8 bases from V and 6 bases from J, with 15 bases between. The CDR3 nucleotides read TGCGCCAGCGGCAGCCCCACGGCGGATACGCAGTATTTT. As protein: CASGSPTADTQYF.

This clonotype occurred many times. The V and J genes are TRBV12-5 and TRBJ2-7, with 9 bases aligning to TRBD1. Per the germline V gene, CDR1 is LGHNT and CDR2 is FRNRAP. The CDR3 spans 14 residues. V lost 5 bases and J lost 5; bases outside the gene matches: 7. This CDR3 is CASGPGQGYNEQYF. In DNA, the CDR3 is TGTGCTAGTGGTCCCGGACAGGGGTACAACGAGCAGTACTTC.

The sample holds many counts of this clonotype. The chain couples TRBV7-9 to TRBJ1-6; no clear D gene. V lost 1 base and J lost 7, with 8 bases in between. The CDR3 is 14 residues long. The germline CDR1 and CDR2 sequences are SEHNR and FQNEAQ (reference sequence). The CDR3 region is CASSLVETNSPLHF. CDR3 in DNA: TGTGCCAGCAGCTTAGTCGAGACCAATTCACCCCTCCACTTT.

This clonotype occurred many times. The chain combines TRBV20-1 with TRBJ1-4; no clear D. Germline V CDR1 and CDR2: DFQATT, SNEGSKA (reference sequence). This CDR3 has 12 residues. V was clipped by 6 bases and J by 2 bases, with 7 bases between them. The CDR3 reads CSAPGTNEKLFF. The CDR3 nucleotides read TGCAGTGCCCCTGGGACTAATGAAAAACTGTTTTTT.

Regarding this clonotype: A clone one base away is much larger, so this may be a read error. This chain connects TRBV25-1 to TRBJ2-7, with D possibly being TRBD1 (6 bases). The CDR3 has 14 amino acids. Germline V gene lookup returns CDR1 MGHDK and CDR2 SYGVNS. CDR3 region: CASSEGASPYQQYF. The CDR3 DNA reads as TGTGCCAGCAGTGAGGGGGCCAGCCCCTACCAGCAGTACTTC.

This clonotype has just a few counts. Germline is not matched at one junction end, which may reflect a read error. J is TRBJ2-7 and V is TRBV7-9; D ambiguous. CDR1 SEHNR and CDR2 FQNEAQ come from the germline V gene (reference sequence). The CDR3 is 17 amino acids. CDR3: CAISPPGSGLRGYEQYF. CDR3 bases: TGTGCCATCAGCCCACCGGGTTCTGGGCTTCGTGGGTACGAGCAGTACTTC.

The J gene is TRBJ1-1, the V gene TRBV20-1, with D uncertain. Trimming shortened V by 5 bases and J by 1 base, and 8 bases separated the two germline ends. The CDR3 runs to 12 residues. Per the germline V gene, CDR1 is DFQATT and CDR2 is SNEGSKA (reference sequence). The CDR3 DNA reads TGCAGTGCTTCCGACGGGAACACTGAAGCTTTCTTT. This encodes CSASDGNTEAFF.

Points on this clonotype: This may arise from a read error, as a much more abundant clone is one base away. The gene calls are TRBV28 and TRBJ2-4; D might be TRBD1 (6 bases). V was cut by 2 bases and J by 6 bases, with 14 bases left in between. Germline V gene lookup returns CDR1 MDHEN and CDR2 SYDVKM. The CDR3 extends over 15 amino acids. The CDR3 DNA follows: TGTGCCAGCAGTTTAGGTACAGGGTGGGGAAACATTCAGTACTTC. Residues: CASSLGTGWGNIQYF.

This clonotype has at least ten counts. The V and J genes are TRBV20-1 and TRBJ2-4, with a tentative D call TRBD2 (5 bases). Trimming stripped 6 bases from V and 0 bases from J, with 18 bases between. The CDR3 is 16 amino acids. Germline CDR1 reads DFQATT; CDR2 reads SNEGSKA (reference sequence). CDR3 loop: CSATGRGRLAKNIQYF. The CDR3 DNA reads TGCAGTGCCACCGGCCGGGGAAGATTAGCCAAAAACATTCAGTACTTC.

The rearrangement links TRBV19 to TRBJ1-5; a weak D match, TRBD1 (5 bases). The V end lost 3 bases, the J end lost 4 bases, and 13 bases lay between the germline ends. The CDR3 length is 15 residues. Germline V gives CDR1 LNHDA, CDR2 SQIVND (reference sequence). CDR3 coding DNA: TGTGCCAGTAGTATGGGGGGGGGAAGAAATCAGCCCCAGCATTTT. Translating gives CASSMGGGRNQPQHF.

This clonotype was counted many times. The chain recombines TRBV11-2 with TRBJ2-1, with D uncertain. The germline V gene has CDR1 SGHAT and CDR2 FQNNGV. The CDR3 is 15 residues long. Deletions cut 6 bases from V and 0 bases from J, with 12 bases between. The CDR3 loop reads CASRSWRSSYNEQFF. In nucleotides, the CDR3 is TGTGCCAGCAGGTCTTGGCGGAGCTCCTACAATGAGCAGTTCTTC.

This clonotype was detected many times. J is TRBJ1-3 and V is TRBV12-3 or TRBV12-4; no definite D call. CDR3 length: 15 amino acids. Trimming left V 5 bases short and J 2 bases short, with 13 bases between. DNA of the CDR3: TGTGCCAGCAGTCGGAGTAGAGGGACTGGAAACACCATATATTTT. It yields the protein CASSRSRGTGNTIYF.

The CDR3 region is CASSPGGISQETQYF. The CDR3 nucleotides are TGTGCCAGCTCACCAGGAGGAATCAGCCAAGAGACCCAGTACTTC. J is TRBJ2-5 and V is TRBV18, with D tentatively TRBD2 (5 bases). This CDR3 has 15 residues. Between the trimmed V and J ends, which lost 2 bases and 1 base, there was a span of 11 bases. Germline-derived CDR1 and CDR2 are KGHSH and LQKENI.

This clonotype was detected ten times or more. The rearrangement links TRBV5-1 to TRBJ2-1; 14 nucleotides match TRBD2. This CDR3 has 15 residues. The germline V gene encodes CDR1 SGHRS and CDR2 YFSETQ. The J segment lost 8 bases and the V segment lost 4 bases, leaving 5 bases of the junction unmatched. In DNA form, the CDR3 reads TGCGCCAGCAGCCCGGGACTAGCGGGAGCGGATGAGCAGTTCTTC. Translated: CASSPGLAGADEQFF.

The table lists this clonotype with many counts. J is TRBJ1-1 and V is TRBV12-3 or TRBV12-4; 7 positions agree with TRBD1. The ends lost 6 bases at V and 7 bases at J; junction bases unmatched: 5. The CDR3 is made up of 12 amino acids. The CDR3 protein is CASSLGQVEAFF. DNA of the CDR3: TGTGCCAGCAGCCTAGGACAGGTTGAAGCTTTCTTT.

This clonotype was detected only a few times. The chain joins TRBV18 to TRBJ1-5, with TRBD1 identical over 9 bases. Germline V lookup: CDR1 KGHSH, CDR2 LQKENI. Germline trimming cut 1 base from V and 4 bases from J; bases unmatched to any gene: 5. This CDR3 comprises 16 residues. The DNA of the CDR3 is TGTGCCAGCTCACCACAACAGGGGGCAGGTAATCAGCCCCAGCATTTT. Residues: CASSPQQGAGNQPQHF.